This T cell receptor beta chain was observed in a study of graft-versus-host responses after intestinal transplantation. The table came from immunoSEQ multiplex PCR; TCRdb's copy has only in-frame clones and leaves some out. Found here are some 8,000 clones, roughly 92% of them singletons; the top ten hold around 1.4%. This CDR3 has 13 residues. Germline CDR1 and CDR2: MDHEN and SYDVKM. V was pared by 5 bases and J by 5 bases, with 12 bases between. The source was PBMCs, collected around 30 days after intestinal transplant. This sequence was found in a human patient who received an intestinal transplant, so some T cells may come from the graft donor. V and J are TRBV28 and TRBJ2-5, with TRBD2 as a possible D gene (5 bases). CDR3 nucleotides: TGTGCCAGCAGTCCCCGAGGGTTGGAGACCCAGTACTTC. Protein: CASSPRGLETQYF.